Each of the 3 T cell receptor beta chains below was sequenced from the same sample in a study of Ad26.COV2.S vaccination and SARS-CoV-2 variants. Profiling relied on immunoSEQ multiplex PCR, and the TCRdb table lists in-frame clones only, not all of them. Of 380,000 or so clones in the sample, about 89% were seen once. Treatment: some 19 received Ad26.COV2.S at low or high dose, single or two shots; several received placebo; per-sample allocation not given. Sample collection was performed on day 63 after the first vaccine or placebo injection. This specimen consisted of peripheral blood, obtained in a trial of Ad26.COV2.S vaccine versus placebo. These TCRs come from a person aged 18-65 years who received the Ad26.COV2.S COVID-19 vaccine or a placebo.

The chain links TRBV4-2 to TRBJ2-3; D perhaps matches TRBD1 (6 bases). Germline CDR1 LGHNA, CDR2 YNFKEQ. The CDR3 extends over 16 amino acids. V was clipped by 1 base and J by 3 bases, with 14 bases between them. The CDR3 coding sequence is TGTGCCAGCAGCCAAGTGGAGACAGGAGGAACAGATACGCAGTATTTT. It codes for CASSQVETGGTDTQYF.

This chain connects TRBV4-2 to TRBJ1-2; TRBD1 agrees at 8 bases. J gave up 6 bases and V 3 bases, and 9 bases lay outside the gene matches. Germline V CDR1 and CDR2: LGHNA, YNFKEQ. The CDR3 has 15 amino acids. For the CDR3, the DNA is TGTGCCAGCAGCCAGTTTCAGGGGGCAGGGGATGGCTACACCTTC. It yields the protein CASSQFQGAGDGYTF.

This clone was picked up one time. The chain joins TRBV27 to TRBJ2-7; 7 bases line up with TRBD1. The germline V gene has CDR1 MNHEY and CDR2 SMNVEV (reference sequence). The ends lost 5 bases at V and 3 bases at J; junction bases unmatched: 13. CDR3 length equals 16 residues. CDR3 amino acids: CASSRSAGTVIYEQYF. For the CDR3, the DNA is TGTGCCAGCAGTAGGTCTGCCGGGACAGTGATCTACGAGCAGTACTTC.